This entry concerns a single TCR beta chain. What it recognizes is unknown. CDR3 length: 15 residues. CDR1 and CDR2 (germline): MNHEY, SVGAGI. Trimming shortened V by 10 bases and J by 2 bases, and 19 bases separated the two germline ends. The source of the sample is a study of cytomegalovirus exposure and HLA in healthy donors. Whole-study findings and limits: TCR sequences were mostly rare, though some public TCRs occurred in many donors. The study designated 150 to 200 TCR beta chains cytomegalovirus-associated.

Here immunoSEQ multiplex PCR was the method, and the copy in TCRdb shows in-frame clones only, minus some. The profile shows 100,000 to 150,000 clones, about 90% of them singletons. The V and J genes are TRBV6-5 and TRBJ2-3; D perhaps matches TRBD2 (6 bases). The sequence derives from a man aged 30 to 39 in good health and CMV-seronegative. Material: PBMCs. CDR3 nucleotides: TGTGCCATCCCGGAGAGTAGCGGTATCACAGATACGCAGTATTTT. Translation gives CAIPESSGITDTQYF.